This TCR beta chain was obtained from a study of blood T cell repertoires in COVID-19. Points on this clone: Germline and junction disagree at one end, which may indicate a read error.

Cohort placement rested on clinical history that participants reported themselves. Assay used: immunoSEQ multiplex PCR; TCRdb lists only in-frame clones, some missing. The profile shows hundreds of thousands of clones, 65% to 90% of them singletons. The origin of this receptor is a man aged 25-45 years who had recovered from COVID-19. The sample comprised PBMCs or T cells enriched from blood (not recorded which).

The CDR3 spells CASSLTSRGRYQETQYF. The CDR3 DNA reads as TGTGCCAGCAGTCTAACGAGCAGGGGCAGATACCAGGAGACCCAGTACTTC. J is TRBJ2-5 and V is TRBV28, with D possibly being TRBD1 (6 bases). The germline gives CDR1 MDHEN, CDR2 SYDVKM. The CDR3 spans 17 residues.